Reported below is one T cell receptor beta chain. This entry is derived from a study of technical replicates of blood from a handful of donors. CDR3 length: 14 amino acids. With 2 bases removed from V and 4 bases from J, the gap between germline ends came to 11 bases. The germline CDR1 and CDR2 sequences are MDHEN and SYDVKM. Measured with immunoSEQ multiplex PCR; TCRdb has only the in-frame clones, and not every one. Of about 80,000 clones listed, 75% to 95% are singletons. Material: T cells isolated from PBMCs. V and J are TRBV28 and TRBJ1-1; D remains unclear. The sequence was obtained from a human donor in good health. As DNA, the CDR3 is TGTGCCAGCAGTTTACAGGAATTGAGCACTGAAGCTTTCTTT. This sequence encodes CASSLQELSTEAFF.